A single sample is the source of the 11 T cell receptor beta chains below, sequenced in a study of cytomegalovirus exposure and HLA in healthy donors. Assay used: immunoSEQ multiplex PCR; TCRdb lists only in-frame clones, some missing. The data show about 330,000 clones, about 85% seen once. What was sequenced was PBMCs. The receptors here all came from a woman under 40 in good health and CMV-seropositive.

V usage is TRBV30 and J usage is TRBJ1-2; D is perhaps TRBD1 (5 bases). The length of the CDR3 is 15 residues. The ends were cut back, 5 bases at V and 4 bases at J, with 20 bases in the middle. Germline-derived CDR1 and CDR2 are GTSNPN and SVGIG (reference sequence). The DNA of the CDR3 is TGTGCCTGGGGGCCTCCTCAGGGAGGAAGCTATGGCTACACCTTC. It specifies CAWGPPQGGSYGYTF.

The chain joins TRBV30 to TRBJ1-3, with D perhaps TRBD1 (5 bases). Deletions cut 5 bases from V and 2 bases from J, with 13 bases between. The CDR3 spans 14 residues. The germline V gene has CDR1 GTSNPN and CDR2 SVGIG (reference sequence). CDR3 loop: CAWCQGSPGNTIYF. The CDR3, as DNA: TGTGCCTGGTGCCAGGGAAGCCCTGGAAACACCATATATTTT.

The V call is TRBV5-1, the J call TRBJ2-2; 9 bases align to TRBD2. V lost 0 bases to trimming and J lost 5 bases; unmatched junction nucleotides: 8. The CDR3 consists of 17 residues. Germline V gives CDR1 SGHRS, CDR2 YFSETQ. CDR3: CASSLVVGTSLTGELFF. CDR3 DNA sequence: TGCGCCAGCAGCTTGGTCGTCGGGACTAGCCTTACCGGGGAGCTGTTTTTT.

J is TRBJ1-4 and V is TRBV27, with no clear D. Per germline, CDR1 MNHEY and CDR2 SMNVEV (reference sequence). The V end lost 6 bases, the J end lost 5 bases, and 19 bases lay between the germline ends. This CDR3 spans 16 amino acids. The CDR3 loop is CASSPSLTAVNEKLFF. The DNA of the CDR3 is TGTGCCAGCAGCCCATCATTGACGGCTGTGAATGAAAAACTGTTTTTT.

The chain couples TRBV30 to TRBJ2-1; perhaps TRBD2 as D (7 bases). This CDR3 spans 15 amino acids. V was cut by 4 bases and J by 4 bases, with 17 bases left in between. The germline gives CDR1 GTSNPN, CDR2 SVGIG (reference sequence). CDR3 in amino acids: CAWTPAAGAYNEQFF. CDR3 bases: TGTGCCTGGACTCCCGCGGCGGGGGCTTACAATGAGCAGTTCTTC.

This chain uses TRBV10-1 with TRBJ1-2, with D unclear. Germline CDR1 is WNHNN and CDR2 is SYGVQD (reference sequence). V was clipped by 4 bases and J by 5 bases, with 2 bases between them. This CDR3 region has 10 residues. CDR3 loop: CASSAYGYTF. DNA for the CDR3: TGCGCCAGCAGTGCGTATGGCTACACCTTC.

The CDR3 reads CASMGGAQETQYF. CDR3 DNA: TGTGCCAGTATGGGAGGGGCCCAAGAGACCCAGTACTTC. J is TRBJ2-5 and V is TRBV6-1; the match to TRBD2 covers 7 bases. V was pared by 9 bases and J by 1 base, with 5 bases of the junction left unmatched. Germline CDR1 is MNHNS and CDR2 is SASEGT. This CDR3 contains 13 residues.

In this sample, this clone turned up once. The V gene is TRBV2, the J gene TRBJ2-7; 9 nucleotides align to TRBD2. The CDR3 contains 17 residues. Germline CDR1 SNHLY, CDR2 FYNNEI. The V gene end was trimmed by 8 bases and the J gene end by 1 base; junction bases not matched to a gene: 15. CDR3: CASLRLAETTGSYEQYF. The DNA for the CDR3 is TGTGCCAGCCTAAGACTAGCGGAAACCACAGGTTCCTACGAGCAGTACTTC.

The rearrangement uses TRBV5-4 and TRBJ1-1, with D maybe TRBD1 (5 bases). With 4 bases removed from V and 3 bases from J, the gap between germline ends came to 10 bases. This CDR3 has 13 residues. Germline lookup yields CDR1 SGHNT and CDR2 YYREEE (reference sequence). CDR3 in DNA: TGTGCCAGCAGCGCCGGGACGGACACTGAAGCTTTCTTT. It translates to CASSAGTDTEAFF. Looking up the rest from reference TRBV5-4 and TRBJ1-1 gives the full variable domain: ETGVTQSPTHLIKTRGQQVTLRCSSQSGHNTVSWYQQALGQGPQFIFQYYREEENGRGNFPPRFSGLQFPNYSSELNVNALELDDSALYLCASSAGTDTEAFFGQGTRLTVV.

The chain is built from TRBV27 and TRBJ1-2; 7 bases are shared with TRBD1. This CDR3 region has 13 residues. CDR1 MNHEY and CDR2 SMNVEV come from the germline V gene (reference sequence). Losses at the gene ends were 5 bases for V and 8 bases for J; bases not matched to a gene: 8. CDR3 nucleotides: TGTGCCAGCAGTAATCAACAGGGGCTCGGCTACACCTTC. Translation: CASSNQQGLGYTF.

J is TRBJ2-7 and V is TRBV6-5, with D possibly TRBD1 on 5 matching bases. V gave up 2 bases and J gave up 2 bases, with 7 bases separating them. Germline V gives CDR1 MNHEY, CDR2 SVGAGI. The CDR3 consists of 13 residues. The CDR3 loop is CASSYQGTYEQYF. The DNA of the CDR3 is TGTGCCAGCAGTTACCAGGGAACCTACGAGCAGTACTTC.